This TCR beta chain was captured by sequencing in a study of Ad26.COV2.S vaccination and SARS-CoV-2 variants. Study-level background: Participants got Ad26.COV2.S intramuscularly, once or twice 56 days apart.

Treatment of the sample: around 19 received Ad26.COV2.S at low or high dose, single or two shots; roughly five received placebo; per-sample allocation not given. Sample collection was performed on day 63 after the first vaccine or placebo injection. Vaccination employed an Ad26 vector expressing the Wuhan-strain SARS-CoV-2 spike. Trimming took 9 bases from V and 7 from J, leaving 13 bases between them. This CDR3 has 11 amino acids. Germline V gives CDR1 LNHDA, CDR2 SQIVND (reference sequence). The table came from immunoSEQ multiplex PCR; TCRdb's copy has only in-frame clones and leaves some out. The sample lists 380,000 or so clones, 88% occurring once.

This sample comprised peripheral blood, obtained in a trial of Ad26.COV2.S vaccine versus placebo. This chain links TRBV19 with TRBJ2-7, with D unresolved. The TCR comes from a person between 18 and 60 years old who received the Ad26.COV2.S COVID-19 vaccine or a placebo. The CDR3 sequence is CASENVGEQYF. Written as DNA, the CDR3 is TGTGCCAGCGAAAACGTGGGGGAGCAGTACTTC.